The 8 T cell receptor beta chains presented below share a single source sample, sequenced in a study of blood T cell repertoires in COVID-19. The repertoire was sequenced with immunoSEQ multiplex PCR; TCRdb's copy has only in-frame clones and lacks some. Of 150,000 to 200,000 clones listed, about four fifths are singletons. The sequencing input was peripheral blood. The source of these receptors is a man between 60 and 75 years old with acute or convalescent COVID-19.

The rearrangement uses TRBV6-9 and TRBJ2-1; perhaps TRBD2 as D (5 bases). Trimming removed 4 bases from V and 6 bases from J, with 16 bases in between. The germline gives CDR1 MNHGY, CDR2 SVAAGI. The length of the CDR3 is 15 residues. CDR3: CASSFPRTVLNEQFF. The CDR3 DNA reads TGTGCCAGCAGTTTCCCCCGGACTGTGCTCAATGAGCAGTTCTTC.

V and J are TRBV24-1 and TRBJ2-1; 10 nucleotides match TRBD2. The length of the CDR3 is 16 residues. CDR1 is KGHDR, CDR2 SFDVKD, per germline. The junction had 7 bases not matched to a gene; V was cut back by 5 bases and J by 4 bases. DNA for the CDR3: TGTGCCACCAGTGGCCTAGCGGGAGAGAATTACAATGAGCAGTTCTTC. Translated, it gives CATSGLAGENYNEQFF.

This clone has more than one count but fewer than ten. The chain couples TRBV7-3 to TRBJ1-1; a weak D match, TRBD1 (5 bases). V lost 2 bases and J lost 3, with 7 bases in between. The CDR3 is made up of 13 amino acids. In germline, CDR1 is SGHTA, CDR2 FQGTGA. CDR3 nucleotides: TGTGCCAGCAGCTTATCACAGGACACTGAAGCTTTCTTT. This codes for CASSLSQDTEAFF.

V usage is TRBV7-2 and J usage is TRBJ1-5; D might be TRBD1 (6 bases). Germline V gene lookup returns CDR1 SGHTA and CDR2 FQGNSA. Between the trimmed V and J ends, which lost 1 base and 7 bases, there was a span of 8 bases. The CDR3 runs to 13 residues. CDR3 DNA sequence: TGTGCCAGCAGCTTAGGCAGGGGCCAGCCCCAGCATTTT. This translates into CASSLGRGQPQHF.

The chain employs TRBV7-8 and TRBJ2-1; 12 positions match TRBD2. J was trimmed by 2 bases and V by 2 bases; bases with no gene match: 1. CDR3 length equals 16 residues. The germline V gene encodes CDR1 SGHVS and CDR2 FQNEAQ. The CDR3 region has the DNA TGTGCCAGCAGCTTACTAGCGGGAGGGCCCTACAATGAGCAGTTCTTC. This encodes CASSLLAGGPYNEQFF.

This sequence joins TRBV5-6 and TRBJ2-7; 11 bases align to TRBD2. V dropped 4 bases and J dropped 5; count of bases not matched to a gene: 8. This CDR3 has 15 residues. CDR1 and CDR2 from the germline V gene are SGHDT and YYEEEE. CDR3 residues: CASSPGLAESDEQYF. In DNA form, the CDR3 reads TGTGCCAGCAGCCCGGGACTAGCGGAGAGTGACGAGCAGTACTTC.

This clone has only a few counts. V is TRBV6-2 or TRBV6-3 and J is TRBJ2-5, with 9 bases aligning to TRBD2. V lost 5 bases and J lost 5; bases outside the gene matches: 12. The CDR3 runs to 16 residues. Looked up from germline, CDR1 is MNHEY and CDR2 is SVGEGT. CDR3 amino acids: CASSRSPAGGLETQYF. The DNA of the CDR3 is TGTGCCAGCAGTCGCTCTCCGGCGGGGGGGTTGGAGACCCAGTACTTC.

This clone was observed a handful of times. J is TRBJ2-7 and V is TRBV7-2; TRBD1 matches at 12 bases. Germline V lookup: CDR1 SGHTA, CDR2 FQGNSA. The V segment lost 3 bases and the J segment 3 bases; nucleotides outside the gene matches: 6. There are 16 residues in the CDR3. The CDR3 DNA follows: TGTGCCAGCAGCTTGCGTGGGACAGGGGGCATCTACGAGCAGTACTTC. Protein: CASSLRGTGGIYEQYF.